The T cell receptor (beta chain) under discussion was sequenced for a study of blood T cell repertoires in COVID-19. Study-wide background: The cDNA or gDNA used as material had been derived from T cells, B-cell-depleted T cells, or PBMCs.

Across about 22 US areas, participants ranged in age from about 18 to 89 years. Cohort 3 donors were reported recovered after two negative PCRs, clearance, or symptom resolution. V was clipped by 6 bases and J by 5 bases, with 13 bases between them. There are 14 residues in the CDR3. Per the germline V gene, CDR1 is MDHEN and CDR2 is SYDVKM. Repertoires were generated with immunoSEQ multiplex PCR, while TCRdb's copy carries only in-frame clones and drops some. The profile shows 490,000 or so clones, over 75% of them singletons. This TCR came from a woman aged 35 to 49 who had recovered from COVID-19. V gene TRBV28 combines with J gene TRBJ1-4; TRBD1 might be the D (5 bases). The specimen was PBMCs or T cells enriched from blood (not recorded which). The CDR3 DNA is TGTGCCAGCAGAACTACAGGCAGAAATGAAAAACTGTTTTTT. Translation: CASRTTGRNEKLFF.